The source of this T cell receptor beta chain is a study of tumor-infiltrating lymphocytes in primary liver carcinoma. The CDR3 runs 16 residues. The ends lost 4 bases at V and 0 bases at J; junction bases unmatched: 6. Germline CDR1 and CDR2: MNHNY and SVGAGI (reference sequence). The blood RNA (from unsorted whole blood) was obtained, and germline DNA was also extracted. Only a few counts were recorded for this clonotype. What it recognizes is unknown. Priming with a constant-region primer yielded TCR beta cDNA from about 540 ng total RNA. Three nested multiplex PCR rounds, a slightly modified ARM-PCR method, built the TCR beta libraries. Both of the initial two PCR rounds ran for 10 cycles and employed TRBV1-TRBV30 forward primers alongside a C-beta reverse primer. One entry per CDR3 protein, called by TCRdb with MiXCR from the multiplex PCR reads. The sample lists over 250,000 distinct CDR3 sequences, about three fifths occurring once.

General study results and limits: Tumor tissue displayed a significantly greater top-250-clone fraction than blood (p = 0.039).

Sequencing was carried out using peripheral blood. The chain uses TRBV6-6 and TRBJ2-5, with 9 positions matching TRBD2. This receptor was identified in a woman younger than 45 with primary liver carcinoma and hepatitis B virus infection. The CDR3 nucleotides read TGTGCCAGCAGTTCCAGACTAGCGGCGTACCAAGAGACCCAGTACTTC. Its protein is CASSSRLAAYQETQYF.